A selection of T cell receptor beta chains follows, all from one sample in a study of blood T cell repertoires in COVID-19. Assay: immunoSEQ multiplex PCR; the TCRdb copy retains only in-frame clones and omits some. The table lists roughly 180,000 clones, around 80% of them singletons, with approximately 12% in the top ten. Input material: peripheral blood. The receptors were sampled from an elderly woman with COVID-19, enrolled during active disease. Each CDR3 is given with its conserved first and last residue. The D gene is left open where the match is weak. Expanded clones get a size class; other rows say once, few or many, or leave the size out.

once	TRBV15	TRBJ2-2	NA	CATSETIDTGELFF	TGTGCCACCAGCGAGACTATCGACACCGGGGAGCTGTTTTTT
NA	TRBV7-2	TRBJ1-2	NA	CASSLSGEGGYTF	TGTGCCAGCAGCTTGTCAGGGGAGGGAGGCTACACCTTC
NA	TRBV19	TRBJ1-1	NA	CASSIARGYTEAFF	TGTGCCAGTAGTATAGCCAGGGGATACACTGAAGCTTTCTTT
NA	TRBV2	TRBJ1-2	TRBD1	CASSTPTGYGYTF	TGTGCCAGCAGTACCCCGACAGGGTACGGCTACACCTTC
once	TRBV4-1	TRBJ1-1	NA	CASSQDTYVANTEAFF	TGCGCCAGCAGCCAAGATACCTACGTTGCGAACACTGAAGCTTTCTTT
NA	TRBV4-1	TRBJ1-2	NA	CASSQEKGLGYGYTF	TGCGCCAGCAGCCAAGAGAAGGGGTTAGGCTATGGCTACACCTTC
NA	TRBV6-1	TRBJ2-3	NA	CASSEDGVDTDTQYF	TGTGCCAGCAGTGAAGACGGGGTGGACACAGATACGCAGTATTTT
NA	TRBV4-1	TRBJ2-7	NA	CASSHHGTYEQYF	TGCGCCAGCAGCCATCACGGGACCTACGAGCAGTACTTC
NA	TRBV7-8	TRBJ1-2	NA	CASNPGLDVYGYTF	TGTGCCAGCAACCCTGGGCTTGATGTCTATGGCTACACCTTC
NA	TRBV7-6	TRBJ2-2	NA	CASSFIGSNTGELFF	TGTGCCAGCAGCTTTATCGGGTCGAACACCGGGGAGCTGTTTTTT
NA	TRBV7-9	TRBJ1-1	NA	CASSSAGVIMNTEAFF	TGTGCCAGCAGCTCCGCAGGGGTAATTATGAACACTGAAGCTTTCTTT
NA	TRBV5-6	TRBJ2-1	TRBD2	CASSLVGSGGTYNEQFF	TGTGCCAGCAGCTTGGTCGGTAGCGGGGGAACCTACAATGAGCAGTTCTTC
NA	TRBV5-1	TRBJ2-3	TRBD1	CASSPRGGAGTQYF	TGCGCCAGCAGCCCCCGAGGGGGCGCAGGTACGCAGTATTTT
NA	TRBV11-3	TRBJ2-5	NA	CASSLIPGETQYF	TGTGCCAGCAGCTTAATACCAGGGGAGACCCAGTACTTC
NA	TRBV5-1	TRBJ1-1	NA	CASSWGTPGIISQAFF	TGCGCCAGCAGCTGGGGAACGCCGGGGATAATCTCCCAAGCTTTCTTT
few	TRBV6-4	TRBJ2-3	NA	CASSPMTGGDTQYF	TGTGCCAGCAGCCCGATGACAGGCGGAGATACGCAGTATTTT
NA	TRBV18	TRBJ2-7	NA	CASSPRGDGYEQYF	TGTGCCAGCTCACCACGGGGGGACGGCTACGAGCAGTACTTC
NA	TRBV5-5	TRBJ2-7	TRBD2	CASSFGGGPYEQYF	TGTGCCAGCAGCTTTGGCGGGGGTCCCTACGAGCAGTACTTC
NA	TRBV28	TRBJ2-1	TRBD1	CASSLQGSGQFF	TGTGCCAGCAGTCTACAGGGGTCAGGGCAGTTCTTC
NA	TRBV7-9	TRBJ2-1	TRBD2	CASSIPGLGRDEQFF	TGTGCCAGCAGCATACCGGGACTAGGACGGGATGAGCAGTTCTTC
once	TRBV11-2	TRBJ2-7	NA	CASSFSTGDAYEQYF	TGTGCCAGCAGCTTCTCGACAGGTGACGCCTACGAGCAGTACTTC
NA	TRBV6-5	TRBJ1-2	NA	CASSFEGAGGYTF	TGTGCCAGCAGTTTCGAGGGAGCGGGGGGCTACACCTTC
NA	TRBV7-6	TRBJ2-5	NA	CASSLRGMGNQETQYF	TGTGCCAGCAGCTTACGCGGGATGGGGAACCAAGAGACCCAGTACTTC
NA	TRBV5-4	TRBJ2-1	TRBD2	CASSLPLAGFNEQFF	TGTGCCAGCAGCTTGCCACTAGCGGGCTTCAATGAGCAGTTCTTC
NA	TRBV11-3	TRBJ2-7	TRBD1	CASSLGRRGGYSYEQYF	TGTGCCAGCAGCTTAGGAAGGAGAGGGGGCTACTCCTACGAGCAGTACTTC
NA	TRBV5-1	TRBJ2-7	NA	CASSLVSGSSTYEQYF	TGCGCCAGCAGCTTGGTGTCGGGGTCTTCTACCTACGAGCAGTACTTC
NA	TRBV7-2	TRBJ2-7	NA	CASSLAGVQSGYEQYF	TGTGCCAGCAGCTTAGCCGGGGTTCAATCAGGCTACGAGCAGTACTTC
NA	TRBV2	TRBJ1-2	NA	CASTEVRGAYGYTF	TGTGCCAGCACTGAAGTCAGGGGCGCCTATGGCTACACCTTC
NA	TRBV28	TRBJ1-1	NA	CASSYSSEAFF	TGTGCCAGCAGTTACTCATCAGAAGCTTTCTTT
NA	TRBV6-2/TRBV6-3	TRBJ2-3	NA	CASSLLVRGTDTQYF	TGTGCCAGCAGTCTCCTAGTCAGGGGCACAGATACGCAGTATTTT
few	TRBV19	TRBJ1-5	NA	CASSISGDSNQPQHF	TGTGCCAGTAGTATATCAGGGGATAGCAATCAGCCCCAGCATTTT
few	TRBV2	TRBJ1-6	NA	CASSEAPGTPLHF	TGTGCCAGCAGTGAAGCGCCGGGTACACCCCTCCACTTT
once	TRBV27	TRBJ2-2	TRBD2	CASSLSQLAGRVNTGELFF	TGTGCCAGCAGTTTAAGCCAGCTAGCGGGACGGGTGAACACCGGGGAGCTGTTTTTT
NA	TRBV18	TRBJ1-2	TRBD1	CASSGGTGGYGYTF	TGTGCCAGCTCCGGAGGGACAGGGGGCTATGGCTACACCTTC
NA	TRBV19	TRBJ1-1	NA	CASQTTGSNEAFF	TGTGCCAGTCAGACCACAGGTTCAAATGAAGCTTTCTTT